This T cell receptor (beta chain) was observed in a study of T cells in Graves' hyperthyroidism and ophthalmopathy. The study's findings and limits: Most thyroid clonotypes expanded above 0.001 appeared in blood too. Stable hyperthyroidism was told apart from ophthalmopathy by a model built on 13 V-J features.

At first hyperthyroidism diagnosis, before any ophthalmopathy symptoms, the blood sample was collected. The sample holds a few counts of this clonotype. Its antigen is not identified. The investigators amplified TCR beta CDR3 regions from RNA transcripts. The HTBI primer set drove a first-round RT-PCR of the TCR CDR3. In TCRdb, the multiplex PCR reads were re-called with MiXCR into one record per CDR3 protein. Of 380,000 or so distinct CDR3 sequences in the sample, about 13% were seen once. This clonotype was obtained from a man aged 30 to 45 with Graves' hyperthyroidism that later progressed to Graves' ophthalmopathy. The sample consisted of blood.

CDR3 region: CASSQDMRPTPGPYGYTF. CDR3 sequence (DNA): TGCGCCAGCAGCCAAGATATGAGACCAACCCCTGGCCCTTATGGCTACACCTTC. This chain uses TRBV4-1 with TRBJ1-2; D unclear. The CDR3 loop spans 18 amino acids. The ends were cut back, 0 bases at V and 5 bases at J, with 22 bases in the middle. Germline V gene lookup returns CDR1 MGHRA and CDR2 YSYEKL.